These 15 T cell receptor delta chains originate from one sample sequenced in a study of gamma delta lymphoproliferative disorders and STAT genes. Genomic DNA from isolated PBMCs served as the sequencing template. TCRdb re-identified clones in the multiplex PCR reads via CATT. The sample consists of 3,000 or so delta-chain clones, around 1.2% of them appearing once. The source material was blood. Receptor source: a human donor in good health.

As for this clone: This likely traces to a read error, being one base from a far larger clone. Other DNA sequences in this specimen translate into the identical CDR3. J is TRDJ1 and V is TRDV2; the match to TRDD3 covers 9 bases. Germline V gene data show CDR1 as GEAIGNYY and CDR2 as EKD. The CDR3 is 19 residues long. The CDR3 coding sequence is TGTGCTTGTGACCCGGTTCTTCGGGGGGATACACGGGTCACCGATAAACTCATCTTT. Protein product: CACDPVLRGDTRVTDKLIF.

This clone was recorded a few times. The TCRdb record carries a much larger clone's protein, which differs from this DNA's translation at residue 12; a read error is the likely cause, and the protein listed here is the DNA translation. The gene calls are TRDV2 and TRDJ1; 11 bases align to TRDD3. The ends lost 3 bases at V and 7 bases at J; junction bases unmatched: 12. This CDR3 comprises 16 residues. The germline V gene encodes CDR1 GEAIGNYY and CDR2 EKD. The CDR3 sequence: CACDLLGDKDAVKLIF. The CDR3 bases are TGTGCCTGTGACCTACTGGGGGATAAGGATGCCGTTAAACTCATCTTT.

This clone appeared a few times. The V call is TRDV2, the J call TRDJ1; 9 bases are a match to TRDD3. This CDR3 has 17 residues. Trimming removed 3 bases from V and 0 bases from J; junction bases left unmatched: 10. The germline CDR1 and CDR2 sequences are GEAIGNYY and EKD. The CDR3, as DNA: TGTGCCTGTGACCTACTGGGGGACATGGAGTACACCGATAAACTCATCTTT. This gives the protein CACDLLGDMEYTDKLIF.

This clone has a handful of counts. TCRdb's entry gives the protein of a much larger clone, which mismatches this DNA's translation at residue 5, likely from a read error; the protein reported here is translated from the DNA. The V gene is TRDV2, the J gene TRDJ1, with TRDD3 matching 7 bases. The germline CDR1 and CDR2 sequences are GEAIGNYY and EKD. The CDR3 runs to 17 residues. The V gene end was trimmed by 2 bases and the J gene end by 0 bases; junction bases not matched to a gene: 11. Here the CDR3 DNA reads TGTGCCTGTGACAAGATAGGGGGATCCCTGTACACCGATAAACTCATCTTT. It translates to CACDKIGGSLYTDKLIF.

Concerning this clone: Only one base separates this from a far larger clonotype, so it likely reflects a read error. This CDR3 is also generated by other DNA sequences in the sample. The rearrangement links TRDV2 to TRDJ3; TRDD3 aligns across 11 bases. CDR3 length: 20 amino acids. Germline CDR1 GEAIGNYY, CDR2 EKD. J gave up 0 bases and V 4 bases, and 10 bases lay outside the gene matches. CDR3 protein: CACDANWGILGSWDTRQMFF. DNA for the CDR3: TGTGCCTGTGATGCCAACTGGGGGATATTGGGCTCCTGGGACACCCGACAGATGTTTTTC.

This clone turned up a few times. A far larger clone lies a single base away; this is likely a read error. This CDR3 is also generated by other DNA sequences in the sample. This sequence joins TRDV2 and TRDJ1, with TRDD3 matching 7 bases. V trimming: 7 bases; J trimming: 0 bases; junction bases outside the gene matches: 16. The CDR3 totals 17 residues. Germline loops: CDR1 GEAIGNYY, CDR2 EKD. CDR3 protein: CACDEIGGSLYTDKLIF. As DNA, the CDR3 is TGTGCCTGCGACGAGATAGGGGGATCCCTGTACACCGATAAACTCATCTTT.

Details on this clone: For this DNA, TCRdb reports the protein of a much larger clone, which diverges at residue 10, most likely from a read error; the protein presented here is translated directly from the DNA. V is TRDV2 and J is TRDJ1, with TRDD3 matching 7 bases. With 3 bases clipped from V and 0 bases from J, the junction kept 12 bases outside the gene matches. This CDR3 comprises 17 residues. Germline lookup yields CDR1 GEAIGNYY and CDR2 EKD. CDR3 nucleotide sequence: TGTGCCTGTGACGCCCTTAGTACTGGGGAACACACCGATAAACTCATCTTT. Its translation: CACDALSTGEHTDKLIF.

The chain employs TRDV2 and TRDJ3; 9 nucleotides match TRDD3. The CDR3 consists of 19 residues. With V trimmed by 4 bases and J by 0 bases, 9 bases remained unmatched. Germline V gene sequence: CDR1 GEAIGNYY, CDR2 EKD. CDR3 in DNA: TGTGCCTGTGATCCACTGGGGGAAGCCTACTCCTGGGACACCCGACAGATGTTTTTC. It specifies CACDPLGEAYSWDTRQMFF.

To note about this clone: TCRdb pairs this DNA with a much larger clone's protein that differs at residue 10, likely a read error; the protein shown was translated from the DNA. This chain links TRDV2 with TRDJ3; possibly TRDD3 for D (6 bases). V gave up 3 bases and J gave up 3 bases, with 17 bases separating them. The CDR3 has 18 amino acids. Germline lookup yields CDR1 GEAIGNYY and CDR2 EKD. The CDR3 loop is CACDPAGGRFWDTRQMFF. In DNA, the CDR3 is TGTGCCTGTGACCCCGCGGGGGGAAGGTTCTGGGACACCCGACAGATGTTTTTC.

In the case of this clone: The TCRdb record carries a much larger clone's protein, which differs from this DNA's translation at residue 18; a read error is the likely cause, and the protein listed here is the DNA translation. The chain combines TRDV2 with TRDJ1; possible D gene TRDD3, 7 bases. Per the germline V gene, CDR1 is GEAIGNYY and CDR2 is EKD. This CDR3 spans 20 amino acids. The CDR3 sequence is CACDTVGPHPTGDSPDKRIF. Written as DNA, the CDR3 is TGTGCCTGTGACACCGTCGGGCCTCATCCTACTGGGGATAGTCCCGATAAACGCATCTTT.

Comment on this clone: A far bigger clonotype differs at one base, so this is likely a read error. This rearrangement joins TRDV2 to TRDJ3, with 13 bases that match TRDD3. After removal of 0 bases from V and 1 base from J, the junction contained 11 bases not matched to a gene. The germline V gene has CDR1 GEAIGNYY and CDR2 EKD. There are 22 residues in the CDR3. CDR3 sequence reads: CACDTLLGDTRGASWDTRQMFF. The CDR3 DNA follows: TGTGCCTGTGACACCTTACTGGGGGATACGCGAGGGGCTTCCTGGGACACCCGACAGATGTTTTTC.

This clone is classed as medium-sized (0.01 to 0.1%). At the DNA level, this CDR3 is encoded by other sequences in the same sample as well. This rearrangement joins TRDV1 to TRDJ1; TRDD3 aligns across 9 bases. The length of the CDR3 is 22 residues. Trimming removed 1 base from V and 0 bases from J; junction bases left unmatched: 21. CDR1 and CDR2 from the germline V gene are TSWWSYY and QGS. The CDR3: CALGEHKSPFLTGGGYTDKLIF. CDR3 bases: TGTGCTCTTGGGGAACATAAGAGTCCTTTCCTTACTGGGGGAGGGTACACCGATAAACTCATCTTT.

Note on this clone: One junction end disagrees with the germline gene, perhaps due to a read error. The chain recombines TRDV2 with TRDJ3; perhaps TRDD3 as D (6 bases). Germline V CDR1 and CDR2: GEAIGNYY, EKD. CDR3 size: 21 residues. The DNA for the CDR3 is TGTGCCTGCGACACCCCCATTTCCGGGGGACAACCGTCCTGGGACACCCGACAGATGTTTTTC. This translates into CACDTPISGGQPSWDTRQMFF.

About this clone itself: A read error likely explains this, since a far larger clone differs by one base. The J gene is TRDJ1, the V gene TRDV1; possibly TRDD3 for D (6 bases). V dropped 3 bases and J dropped 0 bases, with 38 bases sitting between them. Germline CDR1 and CDR2: TSWWSYY and QGS. This CDR3 contains 24 residues. CDR3 bases: TGTGCTCTTGGGGACCCCGCTCGCTTAGACCATGGGGGGGACAACTTCTTGTACACCGATAAACTCATCTTT. Translation gives CALGDPARLDHGGDNFLYTDKLIF.

A remark on this clone: The protein that TCRdb holds for this DNA derives from a much larger clone and differs from the translated DNA at residue 4, which likely indicates a read error; the protein shown here is translated from the DNA. The CDR3 DNA reads as TGTGCTCTTGAGGATCCCTTTACCTATAAACTCATCTTT. The encoded protein is CALEDPFTYKLIF. The chain is built from TRDV1 and TRDJ1; D gene uncertain. Trimming took off 7 bases at V and 6 bases at J, with 15 bases between the two ends. CDR3 length equals 13 residues. CDR1 and CDR2 from the germline V gene are TSWWSYY and QGS.